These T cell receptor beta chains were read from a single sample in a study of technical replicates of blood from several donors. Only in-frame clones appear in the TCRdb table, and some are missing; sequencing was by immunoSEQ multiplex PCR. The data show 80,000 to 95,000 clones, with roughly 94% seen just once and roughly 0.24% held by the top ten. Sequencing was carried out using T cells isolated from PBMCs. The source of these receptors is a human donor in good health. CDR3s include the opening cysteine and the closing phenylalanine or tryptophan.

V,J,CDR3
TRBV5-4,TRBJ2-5,CASKKAVQETQYF
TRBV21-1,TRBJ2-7,CASSRLGRDGISYEQYF
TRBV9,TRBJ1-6,CASSVGLAVSPLHF
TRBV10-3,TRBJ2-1,CAISEYGLAGDNEQFF
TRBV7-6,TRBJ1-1,CASSTRTGVRANTEAFF
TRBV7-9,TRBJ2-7,CASMGGGDYEQYF
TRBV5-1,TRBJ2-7,CASSLGGERYEQYF
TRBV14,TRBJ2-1,CASSHPRTGGAGNEQFF
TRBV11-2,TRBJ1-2,CASSLEDRGYGYTF
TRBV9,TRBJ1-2,CASSEGQGFNYGYTF
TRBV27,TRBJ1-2,CATLSTPPYGYTF
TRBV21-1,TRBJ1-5,CASRGDRGYQPQHF
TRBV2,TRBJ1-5,CASSGDRGGNQPQHF
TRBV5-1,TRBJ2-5,CASSLAFTGTETQYF
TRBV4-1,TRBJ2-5,CASSQESSQETQYF
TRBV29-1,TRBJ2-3,CSTPLAGGGTQYF
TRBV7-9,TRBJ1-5,CASSFSNQPQHF
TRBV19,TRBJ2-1,CASSTLAGDGGEQFF
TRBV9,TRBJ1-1,CASSAQGAASEAFF
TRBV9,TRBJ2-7,CASSGQRGSYEQYF
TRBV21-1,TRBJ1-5,CASSRRPDRGDSNQPQHF
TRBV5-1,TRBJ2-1,CASSLGSSSNEQFF
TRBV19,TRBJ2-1,CASSSGTRKFF
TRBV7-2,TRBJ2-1,CASSSTSGGNEQFF